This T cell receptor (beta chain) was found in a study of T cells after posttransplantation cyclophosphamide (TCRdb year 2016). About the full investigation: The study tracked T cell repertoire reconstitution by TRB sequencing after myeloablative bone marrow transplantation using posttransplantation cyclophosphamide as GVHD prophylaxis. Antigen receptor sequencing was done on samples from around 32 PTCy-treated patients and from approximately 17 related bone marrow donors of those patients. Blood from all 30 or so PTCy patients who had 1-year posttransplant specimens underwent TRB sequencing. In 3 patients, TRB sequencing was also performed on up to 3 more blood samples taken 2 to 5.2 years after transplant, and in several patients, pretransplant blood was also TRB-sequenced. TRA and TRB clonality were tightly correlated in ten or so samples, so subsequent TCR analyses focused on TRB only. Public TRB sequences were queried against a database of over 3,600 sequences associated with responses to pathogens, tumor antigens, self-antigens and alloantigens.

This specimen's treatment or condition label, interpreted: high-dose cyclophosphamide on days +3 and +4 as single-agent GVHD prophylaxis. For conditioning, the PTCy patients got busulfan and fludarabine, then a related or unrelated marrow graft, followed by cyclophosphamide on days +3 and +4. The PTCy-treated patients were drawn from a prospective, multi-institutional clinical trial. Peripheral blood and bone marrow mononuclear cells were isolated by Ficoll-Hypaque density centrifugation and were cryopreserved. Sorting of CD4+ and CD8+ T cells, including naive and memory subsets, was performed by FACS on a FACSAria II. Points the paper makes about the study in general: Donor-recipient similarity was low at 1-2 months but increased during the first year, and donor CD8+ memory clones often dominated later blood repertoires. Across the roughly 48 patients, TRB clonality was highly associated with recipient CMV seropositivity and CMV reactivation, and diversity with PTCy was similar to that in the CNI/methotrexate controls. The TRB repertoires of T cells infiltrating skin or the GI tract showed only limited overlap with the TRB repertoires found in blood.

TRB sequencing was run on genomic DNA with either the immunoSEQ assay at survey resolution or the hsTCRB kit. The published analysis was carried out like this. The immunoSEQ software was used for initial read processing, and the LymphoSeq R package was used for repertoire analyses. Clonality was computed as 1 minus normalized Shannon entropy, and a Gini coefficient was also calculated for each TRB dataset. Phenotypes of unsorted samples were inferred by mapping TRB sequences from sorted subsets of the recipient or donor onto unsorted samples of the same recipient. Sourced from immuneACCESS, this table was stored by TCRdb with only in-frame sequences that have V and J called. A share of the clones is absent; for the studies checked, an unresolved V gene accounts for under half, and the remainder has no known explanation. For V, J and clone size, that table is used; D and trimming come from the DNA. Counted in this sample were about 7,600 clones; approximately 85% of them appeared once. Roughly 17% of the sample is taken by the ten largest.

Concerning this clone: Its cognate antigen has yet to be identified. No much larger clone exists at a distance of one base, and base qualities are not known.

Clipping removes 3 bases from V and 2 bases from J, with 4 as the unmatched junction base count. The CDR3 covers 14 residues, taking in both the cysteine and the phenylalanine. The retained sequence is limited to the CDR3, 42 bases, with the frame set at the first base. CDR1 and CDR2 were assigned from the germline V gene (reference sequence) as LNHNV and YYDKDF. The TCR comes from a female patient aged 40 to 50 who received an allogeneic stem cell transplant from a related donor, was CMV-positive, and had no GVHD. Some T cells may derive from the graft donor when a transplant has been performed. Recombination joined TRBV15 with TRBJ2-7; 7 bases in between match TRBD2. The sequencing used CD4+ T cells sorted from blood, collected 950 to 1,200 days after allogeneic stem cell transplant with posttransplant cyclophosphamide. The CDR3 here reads CATSSRDYPYEQYF. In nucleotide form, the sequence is TGTGCCACCAGCAGCCGGGACTATCCCTACGAGCAGTACTTC.